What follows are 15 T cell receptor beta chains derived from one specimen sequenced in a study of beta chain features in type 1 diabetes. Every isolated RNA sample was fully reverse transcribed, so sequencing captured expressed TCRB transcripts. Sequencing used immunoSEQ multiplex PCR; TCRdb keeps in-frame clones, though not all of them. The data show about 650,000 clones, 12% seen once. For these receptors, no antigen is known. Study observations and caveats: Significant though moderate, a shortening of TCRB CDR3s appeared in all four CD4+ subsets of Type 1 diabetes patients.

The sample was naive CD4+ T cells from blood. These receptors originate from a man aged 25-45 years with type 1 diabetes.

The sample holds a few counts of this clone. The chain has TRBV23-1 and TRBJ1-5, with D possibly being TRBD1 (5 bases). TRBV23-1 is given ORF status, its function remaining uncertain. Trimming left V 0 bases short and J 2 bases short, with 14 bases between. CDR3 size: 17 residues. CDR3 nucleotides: TGCGCCAGCAGTCAATCGGGCTCCCAGGGTTGCAATCAGCCCCAGCATTTT. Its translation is CASSQSGSQGCNQPQHF.

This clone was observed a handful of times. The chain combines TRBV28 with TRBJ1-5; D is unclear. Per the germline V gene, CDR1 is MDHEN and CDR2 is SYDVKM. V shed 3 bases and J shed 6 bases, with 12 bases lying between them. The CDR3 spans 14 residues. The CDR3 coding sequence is TGTGCCAGCAGTTTTAGCAGGAATCGTCAGCCCCAGCATTTT. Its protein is CASSFSRNRQPQHF.

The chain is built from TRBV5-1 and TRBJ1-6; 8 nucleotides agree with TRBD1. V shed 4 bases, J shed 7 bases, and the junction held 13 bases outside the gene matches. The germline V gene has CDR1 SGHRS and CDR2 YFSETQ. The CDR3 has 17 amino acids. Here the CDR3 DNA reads TGCGCCAGCAGCCAGGGCCCCCCGACAGGGGTCAATTCACCCCTCCACTTT. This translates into CASSQGPPTGVNSPLHF.

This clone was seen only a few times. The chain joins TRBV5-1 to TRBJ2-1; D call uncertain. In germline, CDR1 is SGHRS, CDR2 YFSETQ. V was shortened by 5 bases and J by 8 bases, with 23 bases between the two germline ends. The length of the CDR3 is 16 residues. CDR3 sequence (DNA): TGCGCCAGCAGAATGGCCCACAGTCTCGCGTGGGATGAGCAGTTCTTC. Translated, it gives CASRMAHSLAWDEQFF.

The CDR3: CASRTGVNYGYTF. CDR3 in DNA: TGTGCCAGCCGGACAGGGGTTAACTATGGCTACACCTTC. The gene calls are TRBV27 and TRBJ1-2; 9 bases fit TRBD1. This CDR3 contains 13 residues. Germline values: CDR1 MNHEY, CDR2 SMNVEV (reference sequence). Germline trimming cut 8 bases from V and 1 base from J; bases unmatched to any gene: 2.

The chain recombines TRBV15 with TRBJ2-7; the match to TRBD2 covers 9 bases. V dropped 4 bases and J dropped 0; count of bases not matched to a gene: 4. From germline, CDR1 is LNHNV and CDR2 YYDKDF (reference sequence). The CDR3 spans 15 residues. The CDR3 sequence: CATSKGLADSYEQYF. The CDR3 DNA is TGTGCCACCAGCAAGGGACTAGCCGACTCCTACGAGCAGTACTTC.

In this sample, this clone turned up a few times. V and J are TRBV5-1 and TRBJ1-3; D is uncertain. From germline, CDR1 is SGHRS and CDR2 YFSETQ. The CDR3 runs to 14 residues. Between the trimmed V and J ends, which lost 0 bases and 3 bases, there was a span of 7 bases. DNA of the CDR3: TGCGCCAGCAGCTTGGGACACGATGGAAACACCATATATTTT. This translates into CASSLGHDGNTIYF. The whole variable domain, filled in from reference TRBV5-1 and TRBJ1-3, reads KAGVTQTPRYLIKTRGQQVTLSCSPISGHRSVSWYQQTPGQGLQFLFEYFSETQRNKGNFPGRFSGRQFSNSRSEMNVSTLELGDSALYLCASSLGHDGNTIYFGEGSWLTVV.

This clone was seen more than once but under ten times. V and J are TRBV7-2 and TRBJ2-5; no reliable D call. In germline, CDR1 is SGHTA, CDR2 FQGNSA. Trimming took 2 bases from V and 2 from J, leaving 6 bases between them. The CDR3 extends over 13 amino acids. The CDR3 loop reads CASSLPPQETQYF. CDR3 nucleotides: TGTGCCAGCAGCTTACCCCCTCAAGAGACCCAGTACTTC.

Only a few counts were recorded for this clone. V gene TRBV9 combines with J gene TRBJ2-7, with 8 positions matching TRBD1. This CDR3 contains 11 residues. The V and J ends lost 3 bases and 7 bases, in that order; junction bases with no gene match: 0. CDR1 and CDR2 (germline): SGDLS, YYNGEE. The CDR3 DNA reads TGTGCCAGCAGCGGGGACAGGGAGCAGTACTTC. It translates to CASSGDREQYF.

The CDR3 sequence is CASSLARDGTYGYTF. The CDR3 DNA follows: TGTGCCAGCAGCTTAGCGAGGGACGGAACCTATGGCTACACCTTC. This chain joins TRBV7-8 and TRBJ1-2; the D gene is possibly TRBD1 (5 bases). The CDR3 covers 15 residues. V lost 0 bases, J lost 4 bases, and 12 bases lay in between. Germline V gene data show CDR1 as SGHVS and CDR2 as FQNEAQ.

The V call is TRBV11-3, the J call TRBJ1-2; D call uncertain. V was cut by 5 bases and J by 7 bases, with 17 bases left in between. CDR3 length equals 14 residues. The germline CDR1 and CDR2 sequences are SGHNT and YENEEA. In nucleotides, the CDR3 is TGTGCCAGCAGCCCGGACGGGCCATCGGGTGGCTACACCTTC. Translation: CASSPDGPSGGYTF.

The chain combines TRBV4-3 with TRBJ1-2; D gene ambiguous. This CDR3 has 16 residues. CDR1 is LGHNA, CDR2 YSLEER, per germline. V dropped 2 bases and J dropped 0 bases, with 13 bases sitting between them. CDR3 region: CASSQMSRFTNYGYTF. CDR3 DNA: TGCGCCAGCAGCCAAATGTCCAGGTTTACTAACTATGGCTACACCTTC.

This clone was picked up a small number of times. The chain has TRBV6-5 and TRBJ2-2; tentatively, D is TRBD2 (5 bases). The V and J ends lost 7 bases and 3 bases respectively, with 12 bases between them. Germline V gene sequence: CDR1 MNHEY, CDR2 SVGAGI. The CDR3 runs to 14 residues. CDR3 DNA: TGTGCCAGCAAGGCCGTGAGGGACACCGGGGAGCTGTTTTTT. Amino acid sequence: CASKAVRDTGELFF.

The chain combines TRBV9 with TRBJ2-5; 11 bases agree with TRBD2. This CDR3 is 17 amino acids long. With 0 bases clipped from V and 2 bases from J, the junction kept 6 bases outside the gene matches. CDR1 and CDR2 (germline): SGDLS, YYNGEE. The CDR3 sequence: CASSVVGTSGGQETQYF. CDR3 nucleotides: TGTGCCAGCAGCGTAGTGGGTACTAGCGGGGGTCAAGAGACCCAGTACTTC.

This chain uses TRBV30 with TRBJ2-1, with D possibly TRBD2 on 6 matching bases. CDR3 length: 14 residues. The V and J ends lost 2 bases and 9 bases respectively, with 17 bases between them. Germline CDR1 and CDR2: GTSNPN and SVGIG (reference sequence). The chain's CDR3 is CAWSRTSGFSEQFF. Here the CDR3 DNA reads TGTGCCTGGAGTCGGACCAGCGGGTTTAGTGAGCAGTTCTTC.